This TCR beta chain was identified during a study of OX40 agonist ivuxolimab in advanced cancers. Regarding the complete study: Ivuxolimab was an agonistic, fully human IgG2 monoclonal antibody directed against OX40 (CD134), a costimulatory receptor. The monotherapy dose-escalation portion (N ≈ 55 patients) of the phase I ivuxolimab trial is reported in the paper. Peripheral TCRbeta sequencing was intended to test whether TCR sequence diversity was altered and clonal T-cell expansion was caused by ivuxolimab. Of the approximately 53 patients in dose escalation, about 20 had hepatocellular carcinoma, roughly 15 had melanoma, 9 had renal cell carcinoma and 9 had head and neck cancer. In the dose-escalation cohort, approximately 80% of patients were male, and the mean age was roughly 60 years with a range of roughly 23 to 79. Prior anti-PD-1, anti-PD-L1 or anti-CTLA-4 therapy was permitted, and checkpoint inhibitors had been received by 40% to 50% of dose-escalation patients. Partial responses occurred in three dose-escalation patients, of whom one had hepatocellular carcinoma and two had cutaneous melanoma. Intravenous ivuxolimab was administered to patients every 2 weeks at six dose levels: 0.01, 0.1, 0.3, 1.5, 3 and 10 mg/kg. What the work shows at the level of the full study, not this receptor alone: Which antigens the clonally expanded peripheral T cells were specific for was not determined. After ivuxolimab, expanded clones were on average more numerous among CD8+ T cells than among CD4+ T cells. At doses from 0.1 to 3.0 mg/kg, clonal expansion was seen in both CD4+ and CD8+ blood T cells between baseline and week 6. Partial responders in the 0.1-3.0 mg/kg groups had among the lowest normalized peripheral clonal expansion, especially among CD8+ T cells. Low levels of normalized T-cell clonal expansion were also seen in some nonresponding patients.

The CDR3 runs 12 amino acids, cysteine and phenylalanine included. The sequence is cut down to CDR3 DNA, 36 bases in frame from base 1. As encoded in the germline V gene (reference sequence), CDR1 is LNHDA while CDR2 is SQIVND. V is shortened by 9 bases, J by 8 bases, and the region joining them spans 16 bases. Turning to this clone: Its antigen has not been determined. Base qualities are not recorded, but no much larger clone differs from it by a single base.

To sequence the TCRbeta CDR3 region, genomic DNA was isolated from the sorted cells. The immunoSEQ Assay was used to sequence the TCRbeta CDR3 regions. TCRdb provides this immuneACCESS table in a form limited to in-frame rearrangements. Some clones are lacking; in checked studies, under half of them reflect an unresolved V gene, and why the rest are absent is not known. This sample comprises fewer than 65,000 clones, roughly 90% of them detected only once. About 7% of the sample is held by the ten biggest clonotypes. The trial excluded patients who had a history of autoimmune disease or were on systemic immunosuppression. Peripheral blood for TCR sequencing was collected from all dose cohorts at baseline, on cycle 4 day 1, and on cycle 7 day 1. Samples were obtained from an open-label, multicenter, first-in-human phase I dose-escalation trial of ivuxolimab. Adults with locally advanced or metastatic melanoma, renal cell carcinoma, hepatocellular carcinoma or head and neck squamous cell carcinoma were enrolled in the trial. Before TCR sequencing, CD4+ and CD8+ T cells were separately sorted from peripheral blood.

Recombination joined TRBV19 with TRBJ1-2; the D segment cannot be called with confidence. Specimen: CD4+ or CD8+ T cells sorted from blood, collected in a trial of the OX40 agonist ivuxolimab. The TCR originated in an adult with an advanced solid tumor such as melanoma, head and neck, liver or kidney cancer. Read as DNA, the sequence is TGTGCCAGCCTGGACGGCTTGAAGGGCTACACCTTC. It is translated as CASLDGLKGYTF.